This T cell receptor (beta chain) was obtained from a study of blood T cell repertoires in COVID-19. Study as a whole: The samples span acute and convalescent COVID-19 from the United States, Italy and Spain. PBMCs, B-cell-depleted T cells, or T cells were the source of the cDNA or gDNA that made up the material.

Study processing details: Amplified reference gene primers provided the basis for estimating nucleated cell counts. Assay: immunoSEQ multiplex PCR; the TCRdb copy retains only in-frame clones and omits some. V and J calls and clone size are as listed in that table; D and trimming were resolved from the DNA. This sample has approximately 220,000 clones, with roughly 85% found just once. The source material was peripheral blood. This clonotype was obtained from a man aged 50-60 years who had recovered from COVID-19.

The CDR3 region is CASSPGPGDYGYTF. CDR3 DNA sequence: TGCGCCAGCAGCCCGGGCCCAGGGGACTATGGCTACACCTTC. The chain combines TRBV5-1 with TRBJ1-2; TRBD1 is a possible D gene (6 bases). Germline loops: CDR1 SGHRS, CDR2 YFSETQ. The length of the CDR3 is 14 residues. V lost 4 bases, J lost 3 bases, and 13 bases lay in between.